The text below deals with one T cell receptor (beta chain). Its target is unknown. The CDR3 is 11 amino acids. CDR1 is LGHNA and CDR2 is YNFKEQ in the germline V gene. Trimming took 5 bases from V and 11 from J; bases not matched to a gene: 1. This sample is part of a study of response to subunit inactivated influenza vaccine. Study-level results: New T cells are recruited in small numbers by each seasonal influenza vaccination, according to the authors' suggestion.

Using its own MiXCR run on the RT-PCR reads, TCRdb lists one record per CDR3 protein. The table has about 500,000 distinct CDR3 sequences, more than 15% seen once; the top ten hold approximately 3%. This specimen consisted of CD4+ T cells sorted from PBMCs, obtained less than 30 months after vaccination. The sequence came from a man between 50 and 69 years old who received an inactivated influenza vaccine. The chain couples TRBV4-2 to TRBJ2-2; 8 nucleotides line up with TRBD1. CDR3 DNA: TGTGCCAGCAGCGGACAGGGTGAGCTGTTTTTT. Its translation is CASSGQGELFF.